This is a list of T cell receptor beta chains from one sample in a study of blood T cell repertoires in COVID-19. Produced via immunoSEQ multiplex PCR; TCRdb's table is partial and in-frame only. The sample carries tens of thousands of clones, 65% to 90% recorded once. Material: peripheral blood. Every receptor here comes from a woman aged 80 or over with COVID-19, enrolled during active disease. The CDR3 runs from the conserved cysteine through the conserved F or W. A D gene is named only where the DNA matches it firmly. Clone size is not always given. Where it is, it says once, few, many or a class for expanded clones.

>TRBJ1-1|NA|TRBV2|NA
TGTGCCAGCAAACTTGGACAGAACACTGAAGCTTTCTTT
CASKLGQNTEAFF
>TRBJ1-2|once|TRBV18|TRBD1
TGTGCCAGCTCAAAAGGGACAGACCGCTTGGGGGGCTACACCTTC
CASSKGTDRLGGYTF
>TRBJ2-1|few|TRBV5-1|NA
TGCGCCAGCAGCTTGGCGGGAACACAATACTACAATGAGCAGTTCTTC
CASSLAGTQYYNEQFF
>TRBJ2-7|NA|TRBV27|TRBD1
TGTGCCAGCAGTCCCGGGACAGGGGGCTCCTACGAGCAGTACTTC
CASSPGTGGSYEQYF
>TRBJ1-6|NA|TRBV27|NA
TGTGCCAGCAGGGGACAAAGGGGGTGGAATTCACCCCTCCACTTT
CASRGQRGWNSPLHF
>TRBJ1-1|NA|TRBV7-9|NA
TGTGCCAGCAGCTTACCGGGACACCACCCCGCGAACACTGAAGCTTTCTTT
CASSLPGHHPANTEAFF
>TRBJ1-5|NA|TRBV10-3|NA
TGTGCCATCAGACAGGGACAAAATCAGCCCCAGCATTTT
CAIRQGQNQPQHF
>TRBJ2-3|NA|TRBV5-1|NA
TGCGCCAGCAGCCTTCTCCCAACCGGTCGCACAGATACGCAGTATTTT
CASSLLPTGRTDTQYF
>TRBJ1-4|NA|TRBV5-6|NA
TGTGCCAGCAGCCCCGTGGGGGGGGATGAAAAACTGTTTTTT
CASSPVGGDEKLFF
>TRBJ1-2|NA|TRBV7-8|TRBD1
TGTGCCAGCAGCCTAGAGACAGGGGGCATTGTCTATGGCTACACCTTC
CASSLETGGIVYGYTF
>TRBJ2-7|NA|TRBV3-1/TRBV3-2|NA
TGTGCCAGCAGCCAAGATAGGGGATGGTTCTACGAGCAGTACTTC
CASSQDRGWFYEQYF
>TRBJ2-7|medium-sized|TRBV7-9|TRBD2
TGTGCCAGCAGTCCCCCCAGGGCTAGAAGGCGGGGGGGCTCCTACGAGCAGTACTTC
CASSPPRARRRGGSYEQYF
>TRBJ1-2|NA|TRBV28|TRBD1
TGTGCCAGCAGTAATCTCGGACAGGGGCGTTATGGCTACACCTTC
CASSNLGQGRYGYTF
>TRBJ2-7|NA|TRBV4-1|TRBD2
TGCGCCAGCAGCCAAGATTCGGGCCCGCTAGCGGGAGGGATCTACGAGCAGTACTTC
CASSQDSGPLAGGIYEQYF
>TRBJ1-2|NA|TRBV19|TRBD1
TGTGCCAGTAGTAAGACAGGGAACTATGGCTACACCTTC
CASSKTGNYGYTF
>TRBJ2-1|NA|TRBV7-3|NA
TGTGCCAGCAGCTTAAACGGGGAGCAGTTCTTC
CASSLNGEQFF
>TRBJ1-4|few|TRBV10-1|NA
TGCGCCAGCAGTGAGTCGACCCGAACAGGGTTATCCCTTCAAACTAATGAAAAACTGTTTTTT
CASSESTRTGLSLQTNEKLFF
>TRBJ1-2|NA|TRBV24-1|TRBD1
TGTGCCACCAGTCGGACAGGGGGTCTCTATGGCTACACCTTC
CATSRTGGLYGYTF
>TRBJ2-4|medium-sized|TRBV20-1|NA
TGCAGTGCTAGTAGCCAGGGCCCCAAAAACATTCAGTACTTC
CSASSQGPKNIQYF
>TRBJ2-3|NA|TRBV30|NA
TGTGCCTGGGACGGGGGACTTAGCACAGATACGCAGTATTTT
CAWDGGLSTDTQYF
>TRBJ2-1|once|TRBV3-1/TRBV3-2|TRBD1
TGTGCCAGCAGCCTCCTGGGGGACAGGGGAAGGAATGAGCAGTTCTTC
CASSLLGDRGRNEQFF
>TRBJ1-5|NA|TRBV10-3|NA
TGTGCCATCAGTGAGGCGGGCAGCAATCAGCCCCAGCATTTT
CAISEAGSNQPQHF
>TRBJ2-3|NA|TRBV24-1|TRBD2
TGTGCCACCAGTGACCCTAGCGGAGCGAGCACAGATACGCAGTATTTT
CATSDPSGASTDTQYF
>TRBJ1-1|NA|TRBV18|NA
TGTGCCAGCTCACCCTCTGGGGCAGGGACTGAAGCTTTCTTT
CASSPSGAGTEAFF
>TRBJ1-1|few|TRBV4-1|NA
TGCGCCAGCAGCCTAACTAGGGCGGCCGAAGCTTTCTTT
CASSLTRAAEAFF
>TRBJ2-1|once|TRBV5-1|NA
TGCGCCAGCAGCTTTAGCGCAAACAATGAGCAGTTCTTC
CASSFSANNEQFF
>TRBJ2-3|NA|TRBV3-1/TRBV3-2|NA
TGTGCCAGCAGCCAGACTCGGGAGAGGGGAGTAGATACGCAGTATTTT
CASSQTRERGVDTQYF
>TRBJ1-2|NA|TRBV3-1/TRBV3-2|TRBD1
TGTGCCAGCAGCCGGTCGACAGGGGGGATCTATGGCTACACCTTC
CASSRSTGGIYGYTF
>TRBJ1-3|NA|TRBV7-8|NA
TGTGCCAGCGGAAGGAGTCACTCTGGAAACACCATATATTTT
CASGRSHSGNTIYF
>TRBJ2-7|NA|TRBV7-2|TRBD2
TGTGCCAGCAGCTTAGGGCTAGCGGGAGGAGAGCAGTACTTC
CASSLGLAGGEQYF
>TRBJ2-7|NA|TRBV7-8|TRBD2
TGTGCCAGCAGCTTAGGACTAGCGGGAGGAACCTACGAGCAGTACTTC
CASSLGLAGGTYEQYF
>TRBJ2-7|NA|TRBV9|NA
TGTGCCAGCAGCGTAACGGGGGACCATAGATACTACGAGCAGTACTTC
CASSVTGDHRYYEQYF
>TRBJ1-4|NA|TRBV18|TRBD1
TGTGCCAGCTCACCCCGCGGAGGGGGCAATGAAAAACTGTTTTTT
CASSPRGGGNEKLFF
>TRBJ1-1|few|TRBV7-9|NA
TGTGCCAGCAGCCGCGTCACCAACACTGAAGCTTTCTTT
CASSRVTNTEAFF
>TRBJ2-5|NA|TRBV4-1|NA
TGCGCCAGCAGCCGAGTAGGGGTGGAGACCCAGTACTTC
CASSRVGVETQYF
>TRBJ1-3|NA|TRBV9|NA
TGTGCCAGCAGTCAGGGGTCCTCTGGAAACACCATATATTTT
CASSQGSSGNTIYF
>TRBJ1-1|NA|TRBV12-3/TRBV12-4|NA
TGTGCCAGCAGTAGAACAGGGCCCGTTGAAGCTTTCTTT
CASSRTGPVEAFF
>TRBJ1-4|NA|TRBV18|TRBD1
TGTGCCAGCTCAAAACAGGGGGCTGATGAAAAACTGTTTTTT
CASSKQGADEKLFF
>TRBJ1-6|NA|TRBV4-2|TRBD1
TGTGCCAGCAGCCCAGCTGGGACAGACTATAATTCACCCCTCCACTTT
CASSPAGTDYNSPLHF
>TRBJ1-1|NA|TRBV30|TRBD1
TGTGCCTGGAGTGTACAGGGGAGCACTGAAGCTTTCTTT
CAWSVQGSTEAFF
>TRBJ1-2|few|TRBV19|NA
TGTGCCAGTAGTATCGACGGAGGTTCTAACTATGGCTACACCTTC
CASSIDGGSNYGYTF
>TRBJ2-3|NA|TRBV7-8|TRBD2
TGTGCCAGCAGCTACGTACGCGGGAGTGGTACGCAGTATTTT
CASSYVRGSGTQYF
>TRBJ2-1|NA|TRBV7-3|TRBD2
TGTGCCAGCAGCTTAGTGGCGGGAGGTAACGGTGAGCAGTTCTTC
CASSLVAGGNGEQFF
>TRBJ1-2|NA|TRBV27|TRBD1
TGTGCCAGCAGTATAATCGATCCGGGACAGGGTCGCTATGGCTACACCTTC
CASSIIDPGQGRYGYTF
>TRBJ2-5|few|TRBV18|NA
TGTGCCAGCTCACCACCGAGGCTAGCGCCTAAAGAGACCCAGTACTTC
CASSPPRLAPKETQYF
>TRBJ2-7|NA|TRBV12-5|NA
TGTGCTAGTAGTGCGATCTACGAGCAGTACTTC
CASSAIYEQYF
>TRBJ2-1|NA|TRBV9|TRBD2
TGTGCCAGCTCCGGGACTAGCGGGAGTTCAGGTGAGCAGTTCTTC
CASSGTSGSSGEQFF
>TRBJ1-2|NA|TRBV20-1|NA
TGCAGTGCTAGAGATCCGGGGGGCTACACCTTC
CSARDPGGYTF